This T cell receptor beta chain was sequenced in a study of OX40 agonist ivuxolimab in advanced cancers. About the study: Patient treatment consisted of intravenous ivuxolimab administration every 2 weeks at 0.01 to 10 mg/kg.

The germline gives CDR1 MNHEY, CDR2 SVGAGI. This CDR3 spans 13 amino acids. The ends were cut back, 2 bases at V and 3 bases at J, with 7 bases in the middle. Using immunoSEQ multiplex PCR, the repertoire was profiled, and TCRdb retains in-frame clones only, with some absent. The sample has 35,000 to 40,000 clones, 82% seen once; the top ten hold less than 2%. Of note for this clone: The antigen is undetermined.

Study-level results: Among expanded peripheral T cells, antigen specificity went undetermined.

The clonotype was recovered from an adult with an advanced solid tumor such as melanoma, head and neck, liver or kidney cancer. The sample in question was CD4+ or CD8+ T cells sorted from blood, obtained in a trial of the OX40 agonist ivuxolimab. The V and J genes are TRBV6-5 and TRBJ1-1, with D possibly matching TRBD1 (5 bases). CDR3 in amino acids: CASSYIGDTEAFF. The CDR3 nucleotides are TGTGCCAGCAGTTACATAGGGGACACTGAAGCTTTCTTT.